This T cell receptor beta chain stems from a study of cytomegalovirus exposure and HLA in healthy donors. Study-wide findings and caveats: The dataset shows that most TCR sequences were rare, while some public TCRs occurred in many donors.

Notes on this clone: Its target is not known.

The data were produced by immunoSEQ multiplex PCR, yet TCRdb's version contains in-frame clones alone and is incomplete. The profile shows under 200,000 clones, approximately 96% of them singletons. The germline gives CDR1 SGDLS, CDR2 YYNGEE. CDR3 size: 15 residues. The junction had 10 bases not matched to a gene; V was cut back by 4 bases and J by 10 bases. This chain uses TRBV9 with TRBJ1-4, with 10 nucleotides matching TRBD1. The specimen sequenced was PBMCs. The sequence came from a woman under 30 in good health and CMV-seronegative. The CDR3 sequence: CASSPRTGGTGKLFF. The CDR3 DNA reads as TGTGCCAGCAGCCCCCGGACAGGGGGGACTGGAAAACTGTTTTTT. The variable domain in full, with the rest retrieved from reference TRBV9 and TRBJ1-4, is DSGVTQTPKHLITATGQRVTLRCSPRSGDLSVYWYQQSLDQGLQFLIQYYNGEERAKGNILERFSAQQFPDLHSELNLSSLELGDSALYFCASSPRTGGTGKLFFGSGTQLSVL.